This T cell receptor (beta chain) emerged from a study of PD-1 blockade in classical Hodgkin lymphoma. Study context: Nivolumab was given intravenously to patients at 3 mg/kg every 2 weeks. Study conclusions and caveats: Differences between repertoires have undefined causes, possibly disease activity or prior therapy.

Each and every patient relapsed after autologous stem cell transplantation, and patients got differing brentuximab vedotin exposure. As concerns this clone: Its matching antigen is unknown.

The repertoire was sequenced with immunoSEQ multiplex PCR; TCRdb's copy has only in-frame clones and lacks some. The sample records just over 60,000 clones, about 91% being singletons. This CDR3 is built from 15 residues. Germline CDR1 KGHSH, CDR2 LQKENI. The V gene end was trimmed by 3 bases and the J gene end by 5 bases; junction bases not matched to a gene: 4. This sequence joins TRBV18 and TRBJ1-6, with TRBD1 matching 7 bases. The input for sequencing was peripheral blood mononuclear cells (PBMCs), taken at baseline. The TCR originated in a human donor with classical Hodgkin lymphoma. CDR3 loop: CASSPGTANNSPLHF. CDR3 bases: TGTGCCAGCTCACCTGGGACAGCTAATAATTCACCCCTCCACTTT.